This T cell receptor beta chain derives from a study of neurological immune-mediated disorders. In this sample, this clonotype turned up once. The junction differs from germline at one of its ends, possibly a read error. The CDR3 contains 16 residues. Germline V gene lookup returns CDR1 SEHNR and CDR2 FQNEAQ (reference sequence). TCRdb re-derived calls from the 5' RACE reads in MiXCR, one entry per CDR3 protein. The data show approximately 40,000 distinct CDR3 sequences, with more than 9.5% seen just once and over 1% held by the top ten. What was sequenced was PBMCs. The origin of this receptor is a female donor in good health. J is TRBJ2-1 and V is TRBV7-9; 9 positions agree with TRBD2. The CDR3 here is CANSPMAAGGCNEQFF. The DNA for the CDR3 is TGTGCCAACAGCCCTATGGCAGCGGGGGGCTGCAATGAGCAGTTCTTC. The whole variable domain, remainder taken from reference TRBV7-9 and TRBJ2-1, is DTGVSQNPRHKITKRGQNVTFRCDPISEHNRLYWYRQTLGQGPEFLTYFQNEAQLEKSRLLSDRFSAERPKGSFSTLEIQRTEQGDSAMYLCANSPMAAGGCNEQFFGPGTRLTVL.